The entry below describes one T cell receptor beta chain. Noted treatment: oral pan-JAK inhibitor, 5-10 mg twice daily. This CDR3 comprises 12 residues. The germline V gene encodes CDR1 SEHNR and CDR2 FQNEAQ (reference sequence). V shed 3 bases and J shed 6 bases, with 8 bases lying between them. This sample stems from a study of CD8+ T cells in alopecia areata. Study details: For the treated group, dosing was oral tofacitinib at 5 to 10 mg twice daily.

Extracted RNA was reverse transcribed, and the resulting cDNA served as sequencing template. Sequencing was performed with immunoSEQ multiplex PCR; in TCRdb, only in-frame clones are kept and a portion is missing. The sample holds 95,000 to 120,000 clones, 55% to 60% seen once. The chain carries TRBV7-9 and TRBJ1-2; D call uncertain. Sequences were derived from CD4+ T cells sorted from blood, sampled at week 24, from a patient treated with tofacitinib. The TCR comes from a human donor with alopecia areata. In DNA, the CDR3 is TGTGCCAGCAGCTTGGGAAGCGATGGCTACACCTTC. This codes for CASSLGSDGYTF.